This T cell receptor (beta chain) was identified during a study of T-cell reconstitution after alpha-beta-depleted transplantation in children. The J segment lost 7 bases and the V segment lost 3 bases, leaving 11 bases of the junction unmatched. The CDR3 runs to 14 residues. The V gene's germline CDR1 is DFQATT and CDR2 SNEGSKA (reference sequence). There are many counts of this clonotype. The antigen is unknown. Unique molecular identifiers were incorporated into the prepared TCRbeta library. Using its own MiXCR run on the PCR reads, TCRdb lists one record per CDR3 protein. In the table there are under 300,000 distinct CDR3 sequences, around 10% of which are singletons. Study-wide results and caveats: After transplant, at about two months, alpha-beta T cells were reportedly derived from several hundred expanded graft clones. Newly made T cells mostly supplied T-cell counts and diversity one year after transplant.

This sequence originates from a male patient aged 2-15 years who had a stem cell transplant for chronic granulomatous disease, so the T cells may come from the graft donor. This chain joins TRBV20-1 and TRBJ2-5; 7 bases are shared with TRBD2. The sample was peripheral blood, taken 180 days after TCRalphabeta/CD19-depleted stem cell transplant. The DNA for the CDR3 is TGCAGTGCTAGGAGTCCAGGCACGGGAGGGACCCAGTACTTC. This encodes CSARSPGTGGTQYF.